Shown below are 22 T cell receptor beta chains from a single sample sequenced in a study of T-cell reconstitution after alpha-beta-depleted transplantation in children (dated by TCRdb to the mid-2010s). Library prep was done by PCR. The instrument given in TCRdb is Illumina HiSeq 2500. To normalize quantification of the TCRbeta repertoire, the TCR libraries were built with molecular barcoding that relied on unique molecular identifiers. The public reads were quality trimmed at Q25 with fastp and then assembled into clones with MiXCR by TCRdb, keeping productive beta chains. Each CDR3 protein gets just one entry, which takes the most common genes and DNA from the rows behind it. Across this sample there are 450,000 to 500,000 distinct CDR3 sequences, with around 12% seen only once. The ten largest clones take up 4.5% to 6% of the sample. Source: PBMCs from the stem cell graft donor, taken from the stem cell graft. The receptors were gathered from a human donor who donated a stem cell graft to a child with combined immunodeficiency.

There are many counts of this clonotype. The chain combines TRBV12-3 or TRBV12-4 with TRBJ2-7; possibly TRBD1 for D (5 bases). The CDR3 is 15 amino acids. V lost 6 bases and J 2 bases, leaving 17 bases between the germline ends. The CDR3 sequence: CASSSAGLWAYEQYF. The CDR3 coding sequence is TGTGCCAGCAGCTCGGCAGGGCTGTGGGCCTACGAGCAGTACTTC.

This clonotype appeared many times. The J gene is TRBJ2-5, the V gene TRBV5-8, with 8 bases aligning to TRBD1. CDR1 and CDR2 (germline): SGHTS, YDEGEE. With V trimmed by 3 bases and J by 2 bases, 12 bases remained unmatched. CDR3 size: 17 residues. The CDR3 region has the DNA TGTGCCAGCAGCTCGACCGGGACAGGAATACTTCAAGAGACCCAGTACTTC. Its translation: CASSSTGTGILQETQYF.

This clonotype appeared a few times. V usage is TRBV7-9 and J usage is TRBJ2-1, with D possibly being TRBD1 (6 bases). CDR3 length: 17 residues. With 2 bases removed from V and 6 bases from J, the gap between germline ends came to 20 bases. The germline V gene has CDR1 SEHNR and CDR2 FQNEAQ (reference sequence). CDR3 in DNA: TGTGCCAGCAGCTTACCCTTAGGGCAGGGGCTTTTCAATGAGCAGTTCTTC. Residues: CASSLPLGQGLFNEQFF.

This sequence joins TRBV25-1 and TRBJ1-1, with unresolved D. CDR3 length equals 12 residues. Germline-derived CDR1 and CDR2 are MGHDK and SYGVNS. V lost 7 bases and J 1 base, leaving 7 bases between the germline ends. CDR3 nucleotide sequence: TGTGCCAGCAAAATAGGGAACACTGAAGCTTTCTTT. Translated, it gives CASKIGNTEAFF.

The chain recombines TRBV25-1 with TRBJ2-1, with 9 positions matching TRBD2. Germline V gene data show CDR1 as MGHDK and CDR2 as SYGVNS. The CDR3 contains 22 residues. Trimming took 2 bases from V and 0 from J; bases not matched to a gene: 20. Here the CDR3 reads CASSERGEEGARREGSYNEQFF. CDR3 DNA sequence: TGTGCCAGCAGTGAAAGAGGGGAAGAGGGGGCGCGGCGGGAGGGCTCCTACAATGAGCAGTTCTTC.

The chain has TRBV3-1 and TRBJ2-1; TRBD1 agrees at 7 bases. The J segment lost 8 bases and the V segment lost 1 base, leaving 8 bases of the junction unmatched. The germline CDR1 and CDR2 sequences are LGHDT and YNNKEL (reference sequence). The CDR3 runs 15 residues. Here the CDR3 DNA reads TGTGCCAGCAGCCAAGGACGGACAGGTTACGATGAGCAGTTCTTC. It codes for CASSQGRTGYDEQFF.

In its sample, this clonotype was seen many times. J is TRBJ2-3 and V is TRBV7-9; D might be TRBD2 (5 bases). V lost 2 bases, J lost 4 bases, and 10 bases lay in between. Germline loops: CDR1 SEHNR, CDR2 FQNEAQ (reference sequence). This CDR3 region has 14 residues. The CDR3 reads CASSLKSGADTQYF. The CDR3 nucleotides read TGTGCCAGCAGCTTAAAGTCCGGGGCAGATACGCAGTATTTT. The variable domain in full, with the rest retrieved from reference TRBV7-9 and TRBJ2-3, is DTGVSQNPRHKITKRGQNVTFRCDPISEHNRLYWYRQTLGQGPEFLTYFQNEAQLEKSRLLSDRFSAERPKGSFSTLEIQRTEQGDSAMYLCASSLKSGADTQYFGPGTRLTVL.

The V and J genes are TRBV4-3 and TRBJ2-3; D gene ambiguous. The V gene lost 2 bases and the J gene lost 2 bases, with 8 bases spanning the gap. CDR1 LGHNA and CDR2 YSLEER come from the germline V gene. This CDR3 has 14 residues. CDR3 protein: CASSQSGLTDTQYF. CDR3 DNA sequence: TGCGCCAGCAGCCAATCGGGCCTCACAGATACGCAGTATTTT.

This clonotype occurred a few times. CDR3 bases: TGTGCCAGCAGTCCGGGACAGGGGCCTACAACTAATGAAAAACTGTTTTTT. This encodes CASSPGQGPTTNEKLFF. This chain connects TRBV12-3 or TRBV12-4 to TRBJ1-4; TRBD1 agrees at 10 bases. The junction had 6 bases not matched to a gene; V was cut back by 5 bases and J by 0 bases. The CDR3 loop spans 17 amino acids.

This clonotype has only a few counts. The genes are TRBV27 and TRBJ2-1, with a possible D match to TRBD1 (5 bases). V was shortened by 3 bases and J by 6 bases, with 18 bases between the two germline ends. The CDR3 spans 16 residues. From germline, CDR1 is MNHEY and CDR2 SMNVEV (reference sequence). CDR3 amino acids: CASSFFGQGRVNEQFF. Written as DNA, the CDR3 is TGTGCCAGCAGTTTTTTCGGTCAGGGAAGAGTCAATGAGCAGTTCTTC.

This sequence joins TRBV6-2 or TRBV6-3 and TRBJ2-3, with 14 bases fitting TRBD2. With 3 bases clipped from V and 2 bases from J, the junction kept 4 bases outside the gene matches. The CDR3 length is 17 residues. In germline, CDR1 is MNHEY, CDR2 SVGEGT. The CDR3 coding sequence is TGTGCCAGCAGTTATGGGACTAGCGGGGGCCACACAGATACGCAGTATTTT. It encodes CASSYGTSGGHTDTQYF.

The sample holds a few counts of this clonotype. The chain employs TRBV12-3 or TRBV12-4 and TRBJ1-2, with D unclear. V was cut by 3 bases and J by 1 base, with 6 bases left in between. This CDR3 contains 13 residues. In DNA, the CDR3 is TGTGCCAGCAGTTTTGGCAGTAACTATGGCTACACCTTC. Its translation: CASSFGSNYGYTF.

This clonotype was seen a few times. This chain joins TRBV30 and TRBJ2-2; TRBD2 matches 8 bases. The germline gives CDR1 GTSNPN, CDR2 SVGIG (reference sequence). CDR3 size: 14 residues. V trimming: 1 base; J trimming: 4 bases; junction bases outside the gene matches: 2. The CDR3 bases are TGTGCCTGGAGTGGGACTAGCAGCACCGGGGAGCTGTTTTTT. Translation gives CAWSGTSSTGELFF.

Only a few counts were recorded for this clonotype. The chain is built from TRBV6-2 or TRBV6-3 and TRBJ2-1; D not certain. The CDR3 extends over 18 amino acids. Germline-derived CDR1 and CDR2 are MNHEY and SVGEGT. V lost 0 bases and J lost 3, with 18 bases in between. Here the CDR3 DNA reads TGTGCCAGCAGTTACTCGGTGATACGGGCTCGACACTACAATGAGCAGTTCTTC. This gives the protein CASSYSVIRARHYNEQFF.

There are a few counts of this clonotype. The rearrangement links TRBV7-2 to TRBJ2-1, with a weak D call TRBD1 (6 bases). The germline V and J ends were trimmed by 4 bases and 5 bases, with 21 bases remaining between them. CDR1 and CDR2 (germline): SGHTA, FQGNSA. The CDR3 length is 17 residues. Written as DNA, the CDR3 is TGTGCCAGCAGCTCGAGGACAGCGCTCTTATCCCACAATGAGCAGTTCTTC. Translating it yields CASSSRTALLSHNEQFF.

The table lists this clonotype with a few counts. The chain couples TRBV9 to TRBJ2-3, with D possibly matching TRBD1 (5 bases). Germline CDR1 SGDLS, CDR2 YYNGEE. The CDR3 extends over 15 amino acids. Trimming removed 0 bases at V and 2 bases at J, with 10 bases between. CDR3 coding DNA: TGTGCCAGCAGCGTAGTGGGGCGTTACACAGATACGCAGTATTTT. Translated: CASSVVGRYTDTQYF.

The rearrangement links TRBV24-1 to TRBJ2-1; 9 bases are a match to TRBD2. The germline gives CDR1 KGHDR, CDR2 SFDVKD. J was trimmed by 9 bases and V by 2 bases; bases with no gene match: 13. The CDR3 consists of 17 residues. The CDR3 sequence is CATSDSFRGRAFGEQFF. The CDR3 coding sequence is TGTGCCACCAGTGATTCTTTCCGCGGGAGGGCCTTTGGTGAGCAGTTCTTC.

This clonotype showed up many times. The chain recombines TRBV5-4 with TRBJ2-1, with a tentative D call TRBD2 (6 bases). The CDR3 consists of 13 residues. Trimming left V 0 bases short and J 9 bases short, with 10 bases between. Germline V gene sequence: CDR1 SGHNT, CDR2 YYREEE (reference sequence). The CDR3: CASSLGGGSEQFF. The CDR3 nucleotides read TGTGCCAGCAGCTTGGGGGGAGGAAGTGAGCAGTTCTTC.

This clonotype showed up many times. The chain employs TRBV24-1 and TRBJ2-5; D is uncertain. CDR3 length: 15 residues. Germline CDR1 and CDR2: KGHDR and SFDVKD. The V and J ends lost 1 base and 4 bases respectively, with 12 bases between them. The chain's CDR3 is CATSDFKDGRETQYF. As DNA, the CDR3 is TGTGCCACCAGTGATTTCAAGGACGGGCGAGAGACCCAGTACTTC.

The chain employs TRBV7-9 and TRBJ1-5; TRBD1 agrees at 10 bases. The ends lost 4 bases at V and 6 bases at J; junction bases unmatched: 3. The CDR3 spans 14 residues. The germline V gene encodes CDR1 SEHNR and CDR2 FQNEAQ (reference sequence). This chain's CDR3 is CASSSGTGVQPQHF. Here the CDR3 DNA reads TGTGCCAGCAGCTCCGGGACAGGGGTTCAGCCCCAGCATTTT.

This clonotype was seen more than once but under ten times. The rearrangement joins TRBV25-1 to TRBJ2-7, with TRBD1 as a possible D gene (6 bases). V was clipped by 4 bases and J by 10 bases, with 17 bases between them. The length of the CDR3 is 13 residues. Germline V gene lookup returns CDR1 MGHDK and CDR2 SYGVNS. CDR3 region: CASSVSGTLRQYF. The CDR3 region has the DNA TGTGCCAGCAGTGTTTCCGGGACACTTCGACAGTACTTC.

The chain carries TRBV6-1 and TRBJ1-3; TRBD1 might be the D (5 bases). Germline CDR1 is MNHNS and CDR2 is SASEGT. This CDR3 is built from 16 residues. V gave up 6 bases and J gave up 4 bases, with 19 bases separating them. CDR3 sequence reads: CASRSRPGAGGNTIYF. In DNA form, the CDR3 reads TGTGCCAGCAGGAGCCGCCCCGGGGCAGGGGGAAACACCATATATTTT.